This entry describes one TCR beta chain. This clone occurred once. What this receptor recognizes is not known. No much larger clone exists at a distance of one base, and base qualities are not known. This entry belongs to a study of blood T cell repertoires in COVID-19 (dated by TCRdb to about 2020). At the level of the whole study: The collaborator samples originated in the United States, Italy and Spain and spanned the acute and convalescent phases of COVID-19. The material from the prospective study consisted of cDNA or gDNA derived from T cells, B-cell-depleted T cells, or PBMCs. The dataset comprised deeply sampled blood TCRbeta repertoires from subjects exposed to, actively infected with, or recovered from COVID-19. The repertoires were released in a freely available public database meant as a resource for research on the immune response to SARS-CoV-2. The samples were drawn from the first 160 participants of the ongoing ImmuneRACE study and from 950 to 1,500 subjects provided by 6 global collaborators. A de-identified subject ID, COVID-19 status, age in years and sex were almost always included in the sample metadata. Where available, HLA class I and class II types were obtained from metadata supplied by the sample provider rather than from assay-based typing.

The immunoSEQ Assay, a bias-controlled multiplex PCR, was used to amplify TCRbeta CDR3 regions from genomic DNA. In the authors' own workflow: Nucleated cell counts per sample were estimated from amplification of reference gene primers within the assay. To quantify the absolute abundance of each unique TCRbeta CDR3 rearrangement, sequence reads were collapsed and filtered. For each sample, productive Simpson clonality was calculated as the square root of Simpson's diversity index across productive rearrangements. TCRdb mirrors the immuneACCESS table, restricted to in-frame sequences. Some clones are absent from its copies; in checked studies, under half trace to an unresolved V gene, and the reason for the others is unknown. V, J and clone size are taken as reported in that table, and D and trimming were inferred from the DNA itself. Across this sample there are over 150,000 clones, with 87% seen only once. Approximately 10% of the sample is taken by the ten largest.

Findings and caveats that apply to the study as a whole: How much clinical and demographic metadata was included differed by source and by participant, and the metadata was provided uncurated.

Looking up the germline V gene yields CDR1 SGDLS and CDR2 YYNGEE. Inclusive of the bounding cysteine and phenylalanine, the CDR3 is 15 residues long. Only CDR3 DNA remains: 45 bases, in frame from the first base. Cut back by 0 bases and 2 bases, the V and J ends lie 10 bases apart. One collaborating source in Seattle enrolled patients during active infection and followed them longitudinally through the course of disease. The collaborating institutions used their own protocols to collect whole blood in K2EDTA tubes. For TCRbeta analysis, collaborators shipped samples in one of three forms: frozen whole blood, isolated PBMCs, or DNA extracted from either of those sample types.

The TCR originated in a woman in her 70s with COVID-19, enrolled during active disease. Sequencing was performed on peripheral blood. Here the chain combines TRBV9 and TRBJ2-3, with the D gene uncertain. The CDR3: CASSVGTVLTDTQYF. The bases read TGTGCCAGCAGCGTAGGTACGGTACTCACAGATACGCAGTATTTT.